This T cell receptor (beta chain) was identified during a study of OX40 agonist ivuxolimab in advanced cancers. Study in general: Three dose-escalation patients had partial responses: one with hepatocellular carcinoma and two with cutaneous melanoma.

Between the trimmed V and J ends, which lost 0 bases and 5 bases, there was a span of 4 bases. Germline V gene data show CDR1 as MNHNY and CDR2 as SVGAGI (reference sequence). The CDR3 runs 13 residues. Generated by immunoSEQ multiplex PCR, the TCRdb table keeps only in-frame clones and is missing some. In the table there are around 68,000 clones, around 90% of which are singletons. Sequencing used CD4+ or CD8+ T cells sorted from blood, obtained in a trial of the OX40 agonist ivuxolimab. The chain combines TRBV6-6 with TRBJ1-4; unclear D gene. This clonotype originated in an adult with an advanced solid tumor such as melanoma, head and neck, liver or kidney cancer. CDR3: CASSYSPNEKLFF. CDR3 coding DNA: TGTGCCAGCAGTTACTCCCCAAATGAAAAACTGTTTTTT.